Below are 23 T cell receptor beta chains sequenced from a single sample in a study of shared clonotypes between healthy human individuals. Profiled with immunoSEQ multiplex PCR; TCRdb holds only in-frame clones, not every one. The sample has 400,000 to 600,000 clones; about 80% are singletons. The sample consisted of PBMCs. The source of these receptors is a woman between 40 and 50 years old in good health. Some clones in this sample may be carry-over from other donors' samples.

This clone was seen ten or more times. The CDR3 nucleotides are TGTGCCTGGAGTGTAGGGCTTAGCACAGATACGCAGTATTTT. Translating gives CAWSVGLSTDTQYF. The chain joins TRBV30 to TRBJ2-3; no firm D call. V was clipped by 0 bases and J by 0 bases, with 7 bases between them. From germline, CDR1 is GTSNPN and CDR2 SVGIG (reference sequence). The CDR3 spans 14 residues.

V and J are TRBV20-1 and TRBJ2-7, with D hard to call. The CDR3 sequence is 11 residues long. V lost 6 bases and J lost 5, with 11 bases in between. Germline loops: CDR1 DFQATT, CDR2 SNEGSKA (reference sequence). The CDR3 sequence is CSAGFFNEQYF. The CDR3 coding sequence is TGCAGTGCAGGGTTTTTCAACGAGCAGTACTTC.

The V and J genes are TRBV19 and TRBJ2-1, with 7 positions matching TRBD2. The CDR3 extends over 15 amino acids. Unmatched junction bases numbered 5, after V lost 6 bases and J lost 0 bases. Germline loops: CDR1 LNHDA, CDR2 SQIVND (reference sequence). The CDR3 is CASRPAGSSYNEQFF. The CDR3 nucleotides read TGTGCCAGTAGGCCAGCGGGAAGCTCCTACAATGAGCAGTTCTTC.

CDR3: CASSAGDNEKLFF. The CDR3 nucleotides are TGTGCCAGCAGTGCGGGAGATAATGAAAAACTGTTTTTT. The chain carries TRBV28 and TRBJ1-4; no firm D call. The CDR3 extends over 13 amino acids. The V gene's germline CDR1 is MDHEN and CDR2 SYDVKM. V was pared by 5 bases and J by 4 bases, with 8 bases between.

The genes are TRBV10-2 and TRBJ2-1, with 9 bases aligning to TRBD2. The V gene's germline CDR1 is WSHSY and CDR2 SAAADI. The CDR3 is made up of 12 amino acids. V lost 7 bases to trimming and J lost 10 bases; unmatched junction nucleotides: 5. This CDR3 reads CASMREGREQFF. DNA of the CDR3: TGCGCCAGCATGCGGGAGGGCCGGGAGCAGTTCTTC.

The chain joins TRBV6-5 to TRBJ2-3; tentatively, D is TRBD2 (6 bases). V shed 6 bases and J shed 2 bases, with 12 bases lying between them. Germline loops: CDR1 MNHEY, CDR2 SVGAGI. This CDR3 has 14 residues. For the CDR3, the DNA is TGTGCCAGCAGGATTAGCGGATTCACAGATACGCAGTATTTT. It yields the protein CASRISGFTDTQYF.

The J gene is TRBJ2-5, the V gene TRBV15; the D call may be TRBD1 or TRBD2 (6 bases each). CDR1 and CDR2 (germline): LNHNV, YYDKDF (reference sequence). With 0 bases removed from V and 4 bases from J, the gap between germline ends came to 12 bases. CDR3 length equals 15 residues. CDR3 in DNA: TGTGCCACCAGCAGAGATGGGGGGCTGGGAGAGACCCAGTACTTC. It codes for CATSRDGGLGETQYF.

The chain links TRBV10-1 to TRBJ2-2; 8 bases map to TRBD2. After removal of 6 bases from V and 6 bases from J, the junction contained 6 bases not matched to a gene. Germline-derived CDR1 and CDR2 are WNHNN and SYGVQD (reference sequence). This CDR3 contains 14 residues. The CDR3 nucleotides are TGCGCCAGCAGGGGTAGCGGGGACGCCGGGGAGCTGTTTTTT. Its translation is CASRGSGDAGELFF.

In its sample, this clone was seen once. V is TRBV14 and J is TRBJ1-2; 9 bases align to TRBD1. Germline lookup yields CDR1 SGHDN and CDR2 FVKESK. V lost 3 bases and J lost 8; bases outside the gene matches: 7. CDR3 size: 14 residues. The CDR3 sequence: CASSHIQGAQGYTF. CDR3 bases: TGTGCCAGCAGCCACATACAGGGGGCGCAGGGCTACACCTTC. Combining the CDR3 with reference TRBV14 and TRBJ1-2 gives the whole variable domain EAGVTQFPSHSVIEKGQTVTLRCDPISGHDNLYWYRRVMGKEIKFLLHFVKESKQDESGMPNNRFLAERTGGTYSTLKVQPAELEDSGVYFCASSHIQGAQGYTFGSGTRLTVV.

The J gene is TRBJ2-1, the V gene TRBV28; 14 nucleotides line up with TRBD2. The CDR3 runs to 20 residues. From germline, CDR1 is MDHEN and CDR2 SYDVKM. Trimming removed 3 bases from V and 5 bases from J; junction bases left unmatched: 15. The CDR3 DNA follows: TGTGCCAGCAGTTTGAGGGGGACTAGCGGGAGAGGGGAGGGTAACAATGAGCAGTTCTTC. This encodes CASSLRGTSGRGEGNNEQFF.

This chain joins TRBV28 and TRBJ1-1; the match to TRBD1 covers 9 bases. Germline CDR1 and CDR2: MDHEN and SYDVKM. With 4 bases clipped from V and 5 bases from J, the junction kept 11 bases outside the gene matches. The CDR3 has 16 residues. The CDR3 is CASSSPNDRGKTEAFF. For the CDR3, the DNA is TGTGCCAGCAGTTCGCCAAATGACAGGGGGAAGACTGAAGCTTTCTTT.

This clone occurred a few times. The chain combines TRBV18 with TRBJ2-1, with D perhaps assigned TRBD1 or TRBD2 (5 bases each). V dropped 6 bases and J dropped 7 bases, with 13 bases sitting between them. CDR1 KGHSH and CDR2 LQKENI come from the germline V gene. The CDR3 contains 13 residues. CDR3 region: CASSTGTQNEQFF. In DNA, the CDR3 is TGTGCCAGCTCTACGGGGACGCAGAATGAGCAGTTCTTC. The full variable domain, completed using reference TRBV18 and TRBJ2-1, is NAGVMQNPRHLVRRRGQEARLRCSPMKGHSHVYWYRQLPEEGLKFMVYLQKENIIDESGMPKERFSAEFPKEGPSILRIQQVVRGDSAAYFCASSTGTQNEQFFGPGTRLTVL.

The rearrangement joins TRBV21-1 to TRBJ1-1. TRBV21-1 has pseudogene status. This CDR3 region has 14 residues. The DNA for the CDR3 is TGTGCCAGCAGCAAAGTGGCAGGGAGCACTGAAGCTTTCTTT. It specifies CASSKVAGSTEAFF.

The chain employs TRBV11-3 and TRBJ2-7; D gene uncertain. CDR3 size: 14 residues. Germline assignment: CDR1 SGHNT and CDR2 YENEEA. V was clipped by 3 bases and J by 6 bases, with 15 bases between them. CDR3 bases: TGTGCCAGCAGCTTGGACCCACCTCCCACCGAGCAGTACTTC. Translation: CASSLDPPPTEQYF.

The chain combines TRBV4-1 with TRBJ2-7; maybe TRBD1 (5 bases). The CDR3 has 13 amino acids. V lost 0 bases and J 6 bases, leaving 9 bases between the germline ends. Germline loops: CDR1 MGHRA, CDR2 YSYEKL. CDR3 amino acids: CASSQDGASEQYF. The CDR3 DNA follows: TGCGCCAGCAGCCAAGATGGGGCCAGCGAGCAGTACTTC.

This CDR3 is CASSLALAFEQFF. The DNA of the CDR3 is TGTGCCAGCAGCTTAGCTCTAGCTTTTGAGCAGTTCTTC. V gene TRBV7-6 combines with J gene TRBJ2-1; weak D call: TRBD2 (5 bases). V shed 0 bases and J shed 9 bases, with 9 bases lying between them. CDR1 and CDR2 from the germline V gene are SGHVS and FNYEAQ. The CDR3 is 13 amino acids.

This rearrangement joins TRBV10-3 to TRBJ2-2; TRBD1 might be the D (5 bases). This CDR3 contains 14 residues. V gave up 4 bases and J gave up 6 bases, with 12 bases separating them. CDR1 ENHRY and CDR2 SYGVKD come from the germline V gene. DNA of the CDR3: TGTGCCATCAGTGGGATGGGGCTCGCCGGGGAGCTGTTTTTT. Its protein product is CAISGMGLAGELFF.

This chain joins TRBV2 and TRBJ1-5; D unclear. The CDR3 runs 15 residues. Germline CDR1 reads SNHLY; CDR2 reads FYNNEI. V was shortened by 3 bases and J by 2 bases, with 11 bases between the two germline ends. The chain's CDR3 is CASSDDLGGNQPQHF. As DNA, the CDR3 is TGTGCCAGCAGTGACGACCTTGGGGGCAATCAGCCCCAGCATTTT.

Here the CDR3 reads CASVPWASGSMYEQYF. CDR3 bases: TGTGCCAGCGTCCCATGGGCTAGCGGGAGTATGTACGAGCAGTACTTC. The V call is TRBV28, the J call TRBJ2-7; TRBD2 matches 10 bases. This CDR3 has 16 amino acids. The junction had 14 bases not matched to a gene; V was cut back by 8 bases and J by 4 bases. CDR1 is MDHEN and CDR2 is SYDVKM in the germline V gene.

This clone has just one count. V gene TRBV2 combines with J gene TRBJ2-2, with 7 bases that match TRBD2. The CDR3 runs to 14 residues. V was pared by 10 bases and J by 6 bases, with 11 bases of the junction left unmatched. Looked up from germline, CDR1 is SNHLY and CDR2 is FYNNEI. The CDR3: CATGTTGVAGELFF. DNA for the CDR3: TGTGCCACTGGGACTACCGGGGTGGCCGGGGAGCTGTTTTTT.

J is TRBJ2-2 and V is TRBV7-2; no firm D call. This CDR3 is built from 16 residues. V lost 4 bases and J 0 bases, leaving 12 bases between the germline ends. CDR1 is SGHTA, CDR2 FQGNSA, per germline. CDR3 region: CASSSQVSANTGELFF. CDR3 sequence (DNA): TGTGCCAGCAGCTCTCAGGTGTCCGCGAACACCGGGGAGCTGTTTTTT.

This clone was recorded a few times. The rearrangement joins TRBV7-9 to TRBJ2-2; D is undetermined. The V gene's germline CDR1 is SEHNR and CDR2 FQNEAQ (reference sequence). Trimming pared 5 bases from V and 6 bases from J, leaving 13 bases between. This CDR3 is 14 amino acids long. CDR3 sequence: CASSTDVIPGELFF. The CDR3 bases are TGTGCCAGCAGCACGGATGTGATCCCCGGGGAGCTGTTTTTT.

This clone was seen just once. The J gene is TRBJ2-1, the V gene TRBV20-1; D is undetermined. The CDR3 consists of 11 residues. Looked up from germline, CDR1 is DFQATT and CDR2 is SNEGSKA (reference sequence). V lost 3 bases, J lost 6 bases, and 6 bases lay in between. For the CDR3, the DNA is TGCAGTGCTAGTAGGCTCAATGAGCAGTTCTTC. This encodes CSASRLNEQFF.